This T cell receptor (beta chain) emerged from a study of molecular identifiers for immune sequencing clone quantification (dated by TCRdb to the late 2010s). Broadly, across the study: For a replicate experiment, RNA from approximately 20,000 or 100,000 naive CD8 T cells was divided into five aliquots, and four of the five aliquots were sequenced. The study was a methods study using CD8 T cells to benchmark molecular-identifier clustering-based TCR repertoire sequencing (MIDCIRS) and TCR RNA copy counting.

Libraries of naive CD8 T cells were generated from roughly 21,000 to 960,000 sorted cells, with 10%, 30% or 50% of the purified RNA used. On a BD FACSAria II, naive CD8 T cells were FACS-sorted as CD8+CD4-CCR7+CD45RA+ and collected into RLT Plus buffer. Detection sensitivity was tested by spiking Jurkat RNA equal to around 11 TCR copies' worth into samples containing 20,000-1,000,000 naive CD8 T cells. CD8 T cells were enriched using RosetteSep CD8+ T Cell Enrichment Cocktail and Ficoll-Paque, and the enriched cells then underwent ACK red cell lysis. The CDR3 starts with the cysteine, ends with the phenylalanine, and has 13 residues. Only the CDR3 DNA is retained, 39 bases long and in frame from the first base. V is reduced by 4 bases and J by 2 bases, leaving a spacing of 7 bases between them. The CDR1 and CDR2 encoded by the germline V gene are LGHNA and YSLEER. The receptor library was made with PCR. The sequencer was an Illumina HiSeq 4000. Bulk TCR libraries were prepared as previously described, using TCR primers listed in Table S5. The Qiagen AllPrep DNA/RNA kit was used to purify total RNA. Reads from multiple sequencing runs of the same library were pooled before analysis. In the original analysis: Reads were retained only if their TCR constant sequence matched exactly, and those retained reads were trimmed to 150 nt and grouped according to their 12-nt molecular barcodes. Reads in each barcode group were sub-clustered using a 15% Levenshtein threshold, and a quality-weighted consensus sequence was built for each RNA molecule. Non-functional sequences were excluded, and lower-count sequences lying one edit away from another sequence were also excluded. On the basis of fitting two negative binomial distributions, barcode sub-clusters with fewer than 20% of the maximum read count were discarded. The public reads were quality trimmed at Q25 with fastp and then assembled into clones with MiXCR by TCRdb, keeping productive beta chains. Duplicate CDR3 protein sequences are folded into a single record with the most common DNA and genes. In this record, the V and J calls reflect TCRdb's handling and not the investigators' own analysis. This sample comprises more than 9,500 distinct CDR3 sequences, roughly 18% of them detected only once. The ten largest clones take up roughly 1.5% of the sample.

Study-level results and caveats: Clones above 20 RNA copies held over 99% of molecules in CMV-specific effector cells but under 1% in naive cells. Spiked-in Jurkat TCR RNA equivalent to a single cell was reported to be detectable even among some 910,000 naive CD8 T cells. Approximately 3.1 recovered TCR RNA copies per cell were obtained by modeling, versus roughly 9.7 by digital PCR, implying a capture efficiency of about 30%. The naive libraries included spiked-in Jurkat TCR RNA (roughly nine copies' worth), and this RNA is not part of the donor repertoire. Identical TCR molecules sharing a barcode could cause highly expanded clone sizes to be underestimated. When barcode sub-clustering was not used, chimeric consensus sequences inflated TCR diversity, with chimeras reaching as high as 47%.

At least ten counts were recorded for this clonotype. What antigen it recognizes has not been identified. Base qualities are missing; no much larger clone stands one base away. The sample was naive CD8+ T cells from blood, with Jurkat cell RNA spiked in. The cell subset or site label for this specimen denotes: FACS-sorted CD8+CD4-CCR7+CD45RA+ naive T cells. The rearrangement joined TRBV4-3 to TRBJ2-3; the D gene identity is not certain. The origin of this receptor is a human donor in good health. Some libraries in this study had Jurkat cell RNA spiked in. The CDR3 in this case is CASSRSYTDTQYF. The nucleotides read TGCGCCAGCAGCCGGAGCTACACAGATACGCAGTATTTT.